This T cell receptor (beta chain) was captured by sequencing in a study of identical twins. V was shortened by 1 base and J by 5 bases, with 6 bases between the two germline ends. The CDR3 sequence is 12 residues long. Germline V lookup: CDR1 SQVTM, CDR2 ANQGSEA. The cDNA had a unique molecular identifier and a template-switch universal primer site. In TCRdb, the 5' RACE reads were re-called with MiXCR into one record per CDR3 protein. The sample shows 550,000 to 700,000 distinct CDR3 sequences, roughly 9.9% of them seen only once. This clonotype was seen repeatedly, ten times or more. The sample also formed part of further work on yellow fever vaccine responses in identical twins.

This chain connects TRBV29-1 to TRBJ2-1, with D perhaps TRBD2 (6 bases). The origin of this receptor is a woman aged 18-30 years in good health. The specimen was PBMCs. CDR3 loop: CSVEGLDNEQFF. DNA for the CDR3: TGCAGCGTTGAAGGACTAGACAATGAGCAGTTCTTC.